This T cell receptor (beta chain) was sequenced in a study of OX40 agonist ivuxolimab in advanced cancers. On the study more broadly: All patients had ivuxolimab intravenously every 2 weeks at 0.01 to 10 mg/kg. Patients were 82.7% male with ages about 23 to 80, mean approximately 55.

Here immunoSEQ multiplex PCR was the method, and the copy in TCRdb shows in-frame clones only, minus some. In the table there are approximately 41,000 clones, around 87% of which are singletons. Whole-study findings and limits: Within 6 weeks, CD4+ and CD8+ blood T cells expanded clonally at 0.1 to 3.0 mg/kg.

About this clone itself: Antigen: not known.

Trimming left V 3 bases short and J 7 bases short, with 13 bases between. The CDR3 is made up of 13 amino acids. Per germline, CDR1 LNHDA and CDR2 SQIVND (reference sequence). Autoimmune disease history or systemic immunosuppression disqualified patients. Material: CD4+ or CD8+ T cells sorted from blood, obtained in a trial of the OX40 agonist ivuxolimab. The chain couples TRBV19 to TRBJ2-7; D is perhaps TRBD2 (5 bases). The TCR sequence derives from an adult with an advanced solid tumor such as melanoma, head and neck, liver or kidney cancer. The CDR3 reads CASSIGKGLEQYF. The CDR3 region has the DNA TGTGCCAGTAGTATCGGGAAGGGTTTGGAGCAGTACTTC.